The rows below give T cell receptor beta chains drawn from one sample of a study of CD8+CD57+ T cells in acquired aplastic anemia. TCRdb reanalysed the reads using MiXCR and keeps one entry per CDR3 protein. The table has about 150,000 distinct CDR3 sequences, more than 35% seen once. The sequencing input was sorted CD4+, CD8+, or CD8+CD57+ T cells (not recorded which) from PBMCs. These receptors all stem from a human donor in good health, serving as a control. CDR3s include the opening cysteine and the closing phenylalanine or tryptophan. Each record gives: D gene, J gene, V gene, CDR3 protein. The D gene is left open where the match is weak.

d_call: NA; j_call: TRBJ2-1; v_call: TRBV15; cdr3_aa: CATSSNRGMSSYNEQFF
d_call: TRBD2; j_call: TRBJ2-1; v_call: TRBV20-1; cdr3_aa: CSARDWSGSKDEQFF
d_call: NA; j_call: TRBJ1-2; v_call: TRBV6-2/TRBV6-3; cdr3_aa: CASMKDSYGYTF
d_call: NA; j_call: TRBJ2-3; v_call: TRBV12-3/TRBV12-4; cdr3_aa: CASNSPRTSTDTQYF
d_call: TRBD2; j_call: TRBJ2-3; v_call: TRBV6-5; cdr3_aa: CASSYTDVGGVNTQYF
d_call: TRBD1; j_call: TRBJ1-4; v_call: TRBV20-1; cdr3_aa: CSASGQGALSTNEKLFF
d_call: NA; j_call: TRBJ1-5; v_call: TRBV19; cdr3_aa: CASSNRGRGSNQPQHF
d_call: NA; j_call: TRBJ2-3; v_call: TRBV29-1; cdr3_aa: CSVEEQLSTDTQYF
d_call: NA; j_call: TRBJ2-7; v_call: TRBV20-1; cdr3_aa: CSARTDTYEQYF
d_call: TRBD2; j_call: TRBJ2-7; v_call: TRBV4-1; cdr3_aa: CASSQTGLAYEQYF
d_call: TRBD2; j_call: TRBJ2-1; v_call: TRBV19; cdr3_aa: CASSARASGAYNEQFF
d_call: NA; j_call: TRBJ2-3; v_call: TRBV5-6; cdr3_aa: CASSLALLRLLPDTQYF
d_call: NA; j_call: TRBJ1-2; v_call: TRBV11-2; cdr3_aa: CASSLSRTNYGYTF
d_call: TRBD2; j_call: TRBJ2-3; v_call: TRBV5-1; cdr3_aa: CASSSSGGGDTQYF
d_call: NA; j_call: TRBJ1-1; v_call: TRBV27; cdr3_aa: CASTPLGRWTEAFF
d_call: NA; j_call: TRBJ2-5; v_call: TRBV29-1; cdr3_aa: CSGEVESNQETQYF
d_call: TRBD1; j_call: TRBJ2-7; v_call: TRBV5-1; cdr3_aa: CASSLARTGGDYEQYF
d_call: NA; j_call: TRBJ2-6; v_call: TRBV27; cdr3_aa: CASSLLGLGSGANVLTF
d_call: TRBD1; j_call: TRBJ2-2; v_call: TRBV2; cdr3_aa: CASLRGGSYLTGELFF
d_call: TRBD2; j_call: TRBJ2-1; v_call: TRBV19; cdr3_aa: CASSIGTSGNEQFF
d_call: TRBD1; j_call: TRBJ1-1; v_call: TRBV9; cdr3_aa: CASSSRPTGGTEAFF